Presented here are 32 T cell receptor beta chains from one specimen sequenced in a study of blood T cell repertoires in COVID-19. Here immunoSEQ multiplex PCR was the method, and the copy in TCRdb shows in-frame clones only, minus some. The repertoire holds roughly 220,000 clones, about nine tenths seen once, with less than 4.5% in the top ten. Sample: PBMCs or T cells enriched from blood (not recorded which). The receptor set was obtained from a woman between 40 and 55 years old with acute COVID-19.

J is TRBJ2-1 and V is TRBV10-1; the match to TRBD2 covers 11 bases. The CDR3 is 16 amino acids. J gave up 9 bases and V 3 bases, and 10 bases lay outside the gene matches. Germline V gene lookup returns CDR1 WNHNN and CDR2 SYGVQD (reference sequence). CDR3 in amino acids: CASSEGSGGVHSEQFF. The CDR3 DNA sequence: TGCGCCAGCAGTGAAGGTAGCGGGGGGGTTCACAGTGAGCAGTTCTTC.

This chain uses TRBV27 with TRBJ2-3; 8 bases align to TRBD2. The CDR3 is 15 amino acids. Trimming cost V 5 bases and J 1 base; bases outside gene matches: 5. The germline gives CDR1 MNHEY, CDR2 SMNVEV (reference sequence). The CDR3 spells CASSRTGGGTDTQYF. The CDR3 DNA is TGTGCCAGCAGTCGCACGGGGGGGGGCACAGATACGCAGTATTTT.

CDR3 in DNA: TGTGCCAGCAGCGGTCCTAGCGTAGATACGCAGTATTTT. It specifies CASSGPSVDTQYF. The J gene is TRBJ2-3, the V gene TRBV13, with D perhaps matching TRBD2 (6 bases). The CDR3 has 13 residues. CDR1 is PRHDT, CDR2 FYEKMQ, per germline (reference sequence). Trimming stripped 5 bases from V and 5 bases from J, with 11 bases between.

The rearrangement uses TRBV9 and TRBJ2-2, with D tentatively TRBD2 (6 bases). From germline, CDR1 is SGDLS and CDR2 YYNGEE. Deletions cut 3 bases from V and 7 bases from J, with 22 bases between. The CDR3 extends over 17 amino acids. CDR3 sequence: CASSAGGVWGTDGELFF. CDR3 nucleotides: TGTGCCAGCAGCGCTGGAGGGGTGTGGGGAACAGACGGGGAGCTGTTTTTT.

This chain's CDR3 is CASSPSGQSYEQYF. The DNA for the CDR3 is TGTGCCAGCAGCCCCTCCGGACAGTCCTACGAGCAGTACTTC. The V and J genes are TRBV3-1 (or the pseudogene TRBV3-2) and TRBJ2-7; possible D gene TRBD1, 6 bases. The V end was cut by 4 bases, the J end by 1 base, with 11 bases between. CDR1 and CDR2 (germline): LGHDT, YNNKEL (reference sequence). The CDR3 length is 14 residues.

The chain recombines TRBV2 with TRBJ1-3, with 7 bases fitting TRBD1. The CDR3 runs to 15 residues. CDR1 is SNHLY, CDR2 FYNNEI, per germline. V trimming: 7 bases; J trimming: 2 bases; junction bases outside the gene matches: 8. CDR3 in amino acids: CASNPTGLAGNTIYF. The CDR3 DNA sequence: TGTGCCAGCAACCCGACAGGGCTCGCTGGAAACACCATATATTTT.

This clone was detected once. The chain has TRBV5-1 and TRBJ2-1, with TRBD1 matching over 9 bases. V lost 1 base, J lost 8 bases, and 13 bases stayed unmatched. CDR3 size: 17 residues. CDR1 and CDR2 (germline): SGHRS, YFSETQ. The CDR3 sequence is CASSLLFRDRDRDEQFF. CDR3 bases: TGCGCCAGCAGCTTGTTGTTCCGGGACAGGGATCGGGATGAGCAGTTCTTC.

The chain has TRBV2 and TRBJ2-1, with D unclear. The germline V gene has CDR1 SNHLY and CDR2 FYNNEI. The CDR3 consists of 13 residues. V gave up 5 bases and J gave up 2 bases, with 7 bases separating them. The CDR3 here is CASSIQAYNEQFF. CDR3 nucleotides: TGTGCCAGCAGTATCCAGGCCTACAATGAGCAGTTCTTC.

The chain combines TRBV9 with TRBJ1-2; D is possibly TRBD1 (5 bases). Trimming pared 3 bases from V and 7 bases from J, leaving 10 bases between. The germline CDR1 and CDR2 sequences are SGDLS and YYNGEE. The CDR3 runs to 12 residues. Here the CDR3 reads CASSDDSLGYTF. CDR3 bases: TGTGCCAGCAGCGATGACAGTCTTGGCTACACCTTC.

This clone showed up just a few times. This chain joins TRBV5-4 and TRBJ1-1, with D hard to call. CDR1 and CDR2 (germline): SGHNT, YYREEE (reference sequence). The CDR3 runs to 12 residues. Trimming pared 6 bases from V and 1 base from J, leaving 7 bases between. CDR3 nucleotides: TGTGCCAGCACCCGCGGGAACACTGAAGCTTTCTTT. It codes for CASTRGNTEAFF.

This clone was recorded only once. This chain connects TRBV6-5 to TRBJ1-4; possibly TRBD1 for D (6 bases). The germline V gene has CDR1 MNHEY and CDR2 SVGAGI. This CDR3 is 14 amino acids long. V was trimmed by 7 bases and J by 3 bases, leaving 12 bases between them. The CDR3 here is CASTHRTANEKLFF. The DNA of the CDR3 is TGTGCCAGCACACACCGGACAGCTAATGAAAAACTGTTTTTT.

About this clone: The sample holds other DNA sequences that translate to the same CDR3. The CDR3 coding sequence is TGCGCCAGCAGCTTGGCGACAGGCTCCTACGAGCAGTACTTC. It specifies CASSLATGSYEQYF. The rearrangement uses TRBV5-1 and TRBJ2-7; D perhaps matches TRBD1 (6 bases). The CDR3 length is 14 residues. Germline V gene lookup returns CDR1 SGHRS and CDR2 YFSETQ. With 0 bases removed from V and 0 bases from J, the gap between germline ends came to 7 bases.

The chain carries TRBV5-1 and TRBJ1-1; maybe TRBD1 (5 bases). CDR3 size: 14 residues. The germline CDR1 and CDR2 sequences are SGHRS and YFSETQ. Deletions cut 0 bases from V and 9 bases from J, with 15 bases between. CDR3 nucleotides: TGCGCCAGCAGCTTGGGGGACTCTGAAAGTAAAGCTTTCTTT. It specifies CASSLGDSESKAFF.

V and J are TRBV9 and TRBJ1-6, with no clear D. Looked up from germline, CDR1 is SGDLS and CDR2 is YYNGEE. The V end was cut by 2 bases, the J end by 0 bases, with 15 bases between. CDR3 length: 18 amino acids. CDR3 in amino acids: CASSVATGKSSYNSPLHF. In nucleotides, the CDR3 is TGTGCCAGCAGCGTTGCGACGGGGAAGAGCTCCTATAATTCACCCCTCCACTTT.

The rearrangement links TRBV9 to TRBJ1-2; 9 nucleotides agree with TRBD1. The V segment lost 3 bases and the J segment 5 bases; nucleotides outside the gene matches: 8. This CDR3 has 15 residues. The V gene's germline CDR1 is SGDLS and CDR2 YYNGEE. DNA for the CDR3: TGTGCCAGCAGCGAGGTGACAGGGGGGACATATGGCTACACCTTC. It translates to CASSEVTGGTYGYTF.

The chain has TRBV4-1 and TRBJ1-2, with 8 bases identical to TRBD1. The germline gives CDR1 MGHRA, CDR2 YSYEKL. Unmatched junction bases numbered 7, after V lost 0 bases and J lost 7 bases. The length of the CDR3 is 15 residues. CDR3 coding DNA: TGCGCCAGCAGCCAAGATAGGACAGGGACCCTTGGCTACACCTTC. Translation: CASSQDRTGTLGYTF.

The rearrangement links TRBV3-1 (or the pseudogene TRBV3-2) to TRBJ2-1, with D possibly being TRBD2 (6 bases). Trimming removed 4 bases at V and 4 bases at J, with 11 bases between. CDR3 length equals 14 residues. The germline CDR1 and CDR2 sequences are LGHDT and YNNKEL (reference sequence). The CDR3 DNA is TGTGCCAGCAGCCTGCGGGGCCAGTACAATGAGCAGTTCTTC. It encodes CASSLRGQYNEQFF.

The chain uses TRBV6-6 and TRBJ1-2; D unresolved. The CDR3 contains 14 residues. Germline V gene sequence: CDR1 MNHNY, CDR2 SVGAGI (reference sequence). Trimming took 3 bases from V and 2 from J, leaving 10 bases between them. CDR3 region: CASSYESVNYGYTF. Here the CDR3 DNA reads TGTGCCAGCAGTTATGAGTCCGTAAACTATGGCTACACCTTC.

Only a few counts were recorded for this clone. The V call is TRBV11-3, the J call TRBJ2-5, with a weak D call TRBD1 (6 bases). This CDR3 has 13 residues. CDR1 and CDR2 (germline): SGHNT, YENEEA. The V and J ends lost 6 bases and 5 bases respectively, with 13 bases between them. The CDR3 DNA reads as TGTGCCAGCAGTCCGGGGCAGGGGGAGACCCAGTACTTC. It yields the protein CASSPGQGETQYF.

DNA of the CDR3: TGTGCCAGCAGCTTATCATCGAGTTCACCCCTCCACTTT. This translates into CASSLSSSSPLHF. This chain connects TRBV7-2 to TRBJ1-6; D not resolved. The length of the CDR3 is 13 residues. V gave up 2 bases and J gave up 9 bases, with 8 bases separating them. The germline gives CDR1 SGHTA, CDR2 FQGNSA.

In DNA form, the CDR3 reads TGTGCCAGCAGGAAGGACAGGGCGGGCCAGCCCCAGCATTTT. Protein product: CASRKDRAGQPQHF. V and J are TRBV2 and TRBJ1-5, with 8 bases fitting TRBD1. After removal of 6 bases from V and 7 bases from J, the junction contained 8 bases not matched to a gene. The germline V gene encodes CDR1 SNHLY and CDR2 FYNNEI. CDR3 length: 14 amino acids.

The rearrangement links TRBV18 to TRBJ1-1; the D is unclear. The V gene's germline CDR1 is KGHSH and CDR2 LQKENI. V shed 3 bases and J shed 10 bases, with 12 bases lying between them. The CDR3 sequence is 12 residues long. This CDR3 reads CASSPRVPVAFF. CDR3 sequence (DNA): TGTGCCAGCTCACCGCGAGTCCCGGTAGCTTTCTTT.

Here the CDR3 reads CARPHYSYEQYV. DNA of the CDR3: TGTGCCCGCCCCCACTACTCCTACGAGCAGTACGTC. The genes are TRBV19 and TRBJ2-7; no clear D. The CDR3 consists of 12 residues. Trimming took off 11 bases at V and 0 bases at J, with 11 bases between the two ends. Germline V gives CDR1 LNHDA, CDR2 SQIVND (reference sequence).

This chain joins TRBV7-2 and TRBJ2-7; D not certain. Trimming cost V 1 base and J 3 bases, with 10 bases left between them. The CDR3 consists of 14 residues. CDR1 and CDR2 (germline): SGHTA, FQGNSA. DNA for the CDR3: TGTGCCAGCAGCTTAGGAGAGGAACTCTACGAGCAGTACTTC. Translated, it gives CASSLGEELYEQYF.

In DNA, the CDR3 is TGCGCCAGCAGCCGAGGAACGTTAGGGGGCGGCTATGGCTACACCTTC. It codes for CASSRGTLGGGYGYTF. This rearrangement joins TRBV4-1 to TRBJ1-2; 7 positions agree with TRBD1. The CDR3 loop spans 16 amino acids. Per the germline V gene, CDR1 is MGHRA and CDR2 is YSYEKL. The trim removed 4 bases at V and 4 bases at J, leaving 12 bases unmatched.

The rearrangement uses TRBV19 and TRBJ2-3; 11 bases align to TRBD2. The CDR3 is 15 residues long. J was trimmed by 4 bases and V by 7 bases; bases with no gene match: 7. Germline V lookup: CDR1 LNHDA, CDR2 SQIVND (reference sequence). DNA for the CDR3: TGTGCCAGTAAAGTAGCGGGGGGGCCGCCAGATACGCAGTATTTT. Protein product: CASKVAGGPPDTQYF.

This chain connects TRBV18 to TRBJ1-2; D is unresolved. Per germline, CDR1 KGHSH and CDR2 LQKENI. The CDR3 is 13 amino acids. Trimming cost V 3 bases and J 6 bases, with 11 bases left between them. CDR3 in amino acids: CASSPGRPNGYTF. The CDR3 nucleotides are TGTGCCAGCTCACCCGGCAGGCCTAATGGCTACACCTTC.

This chain connects TRBV11-2 to TRBJ2-7; 8 nucleotides line up with TRBD1. Germline V gene data show CDR1 as SGHAT and CDR2 as FQNNGV. This CDR3 contains 13 residues. J gave up 5 bases and V 5 bases, and 5 bases lay outside the gene matches. The CDR3 nucleotides read TGTGCCAGCAGCCGGACAGGGTCTGACGAGCAGTACTTC. Protein: CASSRTGSDEQYF.

In its sample, this clone is medium-sized. The chain is built from TRBV6-1 and TRBJ1-1, with D possibly TRBD1 on 6 matching bases. There are 15 residues in the CDR3. CDR1 and CDR2 from the germline V gene are MNHNS and SASEGT. The V end was cut by 1 base, the J end by 5 bases, with 14 bases between. DNA of the CDR3: TGTGCCAGCAGTGAAGGATTTACAGGGAATACTGAAGCTTTCTTT. Protein sequence: CASSEGFTGNTEAFF.

J is TRBJ2-5 and V is TRBV10-2; D gene uncertain. This CDR3 comprises 14 residues. The V gene lost 7 bases and the J gene lost 7 bases, with 19 bases spanning the gap. The germline V gene encodes CDR1 WSHSY and CDR2 SAAADI. CDR3 in amino acids: CASNPGRIGSTQYF. CDR3 in DNA: TGCGCCAGCAACCCCGGTCGGATCGGGTCGACCCAGTACTTC.

The V gene is TRBV12-5, the J gene TRBJ1-4; 7 bases match TRBD1. The length of the CDR3 is 16 residues. V lost 0 bases to trimming and J lost 8 bases; unmatched junction nucleotides: 9. From germline, CDR1 is LGHNT and CDR2 FRNRAP. DNA of the CDR3: TGTGCTAGTGGTTTGGTACTAGGGACAGTTGGAGAAAAACTGTTTTTT. This sequence encodes CASGLVLGTVGEKLFF. The full variable domain, in which reference TRBV12-5 and TRBJ1-4 provide the parts outside the CDR3, is DARVTQTPRHKVTEMGQEVTMRCQPILGHNTVFWYRQTMMQGLELLAYFRNRAPLDDSGMPKDRFSAEMPDATLATLKIQPSEPRDSAVYFCASGLVLGTVGEKLFFGSGTQLSVL.

This chain connects TRBV19 to TRBJ2-1; possibly TRBD1 for D (6 bases). This CDR3 is 13 amino acids long. CDR1 and CDR2 from the germline V gene are LNHDA and SQIVND (reference sequence). Trimming stripped 5 bases from V and 7 bases from J, with 12 bases between. In DNA form, the CDR3 reads TGTGCCAGTAGTGGACAGCTTCGGAATGAGCAGTTCTTC. Translating gives CASSGQLRNEQFF. Full variable domain (missing parts from reference TRBV19 and TRBJ2-1): DGGITQSPKYLFRKEGQNVTLSCEQNLNHDAMYWYRQDPGQGLRLIYYSQIVNDFQKGDIAEGYSVSREKKESFPLTVTSAQKNPTAFYLCASSGQLRNEQFFGPGTRLTVL.